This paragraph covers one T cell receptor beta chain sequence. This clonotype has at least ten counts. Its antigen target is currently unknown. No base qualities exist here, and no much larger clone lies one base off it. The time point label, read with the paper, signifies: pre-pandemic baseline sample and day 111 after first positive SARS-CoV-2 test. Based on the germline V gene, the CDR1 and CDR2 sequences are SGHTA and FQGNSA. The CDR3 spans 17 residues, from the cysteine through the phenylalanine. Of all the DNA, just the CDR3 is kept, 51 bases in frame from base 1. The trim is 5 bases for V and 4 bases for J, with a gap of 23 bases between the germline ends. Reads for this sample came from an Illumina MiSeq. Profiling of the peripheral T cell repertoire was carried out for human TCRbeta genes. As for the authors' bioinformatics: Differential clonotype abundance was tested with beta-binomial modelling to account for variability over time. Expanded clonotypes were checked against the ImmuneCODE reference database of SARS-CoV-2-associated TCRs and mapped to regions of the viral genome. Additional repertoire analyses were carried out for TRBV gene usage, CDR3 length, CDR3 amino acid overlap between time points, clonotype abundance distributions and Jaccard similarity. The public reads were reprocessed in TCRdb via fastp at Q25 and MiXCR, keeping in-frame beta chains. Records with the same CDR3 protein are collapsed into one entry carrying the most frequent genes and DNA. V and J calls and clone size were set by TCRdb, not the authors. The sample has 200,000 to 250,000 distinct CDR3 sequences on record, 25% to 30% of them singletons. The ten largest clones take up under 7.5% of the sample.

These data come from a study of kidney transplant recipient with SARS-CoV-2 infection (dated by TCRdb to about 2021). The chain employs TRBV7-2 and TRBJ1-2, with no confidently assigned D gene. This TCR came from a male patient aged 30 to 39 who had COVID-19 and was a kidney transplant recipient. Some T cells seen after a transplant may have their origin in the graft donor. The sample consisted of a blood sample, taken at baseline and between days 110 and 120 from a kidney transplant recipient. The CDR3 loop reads CASSGHIRDGKTYGYTF. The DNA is TGTGCCAGCAGCGGTCATATCAGAGACGGAAAGACCTATGGCTACACCTTC.